The source of this TCR beta chain is a study of T cells in tuberculosis. In the study overall: T cells were selected with CD1B tetramers loaded with glucose monomycolate. In South Africa, adults with active tuberculosis were compared with IGRA-negative and latently infected IGRA-positive adolescents. Study findings and constraints: Samples were chosen by availability of cryopreserved specimens. Active tuberculosis patients had shorter CDR3-alpha; the beta difference was nonsignificant.

As to this clone: Its antigen is undetermined.

The CDR3 length is 15 residues. Trimming pared 1 base from V and 6 bases from J, leaving 12 bases between. Germline V gives CDR1 SGHVS, CDR2 FQNEAQ. Method: immunoSEQ multiplex PCR; TCRdb's copy keeps in-frame clones and lacks some. The table has 33,000 or so clones, over 90% seen once. This clonotype originated in a donor between 10 and 29 years old with latent tuberculosis or without tuberculosis infection. This rearrangement joins TRBV7-8 to TRBJ2-2; TRBD2 is a possible D gene (6 bases). The sample taken for sequencing was PBMCs. DNA for the CDR3: TGTGCCAGCAGCTTAGTGGGAGGAGGAGCCGGGGAGCTGTTTTTT. Protein sequence: CASSLVGGGAGELFF.